The sequence of this T cell receptor (beta chain) was determined in a study of monozygotic twins with inflammatory bowel disease. Investigators pulled total RNA out of whole blood and did not sort T cells. No DNA is given; TCRdb re-called the 5' RACE reads and lists each CDR3 protein once. In all, the sample yields 310,000 or so distinct CDR3 sequences. This CDR3 is built from 17 residues. Germline V CDR1 and CDR2: SGHRS, YFSETQ. Notes on the study in general: The inverse Simpson measure of TCRbeta diversity was lower in IBD patients than in healthy co-twins. The study supported no single strong signal or clonotype linked to IBD.

As for this clonotype: Its antigen is unknown.

The chain links TRBV5-1 to TRBJ2-1; TCRdb reports TRBD2, a call that lacks DNA to check it against. The TCR sequence derives from a human donor with ulcerative colitis or Crohn's disease, or a healthy co-twin of an affected twin (not recorded which). Sequencing was done on a sample of blood. The chain's CDR3 is CASSFRPGTGSYNEQFF.